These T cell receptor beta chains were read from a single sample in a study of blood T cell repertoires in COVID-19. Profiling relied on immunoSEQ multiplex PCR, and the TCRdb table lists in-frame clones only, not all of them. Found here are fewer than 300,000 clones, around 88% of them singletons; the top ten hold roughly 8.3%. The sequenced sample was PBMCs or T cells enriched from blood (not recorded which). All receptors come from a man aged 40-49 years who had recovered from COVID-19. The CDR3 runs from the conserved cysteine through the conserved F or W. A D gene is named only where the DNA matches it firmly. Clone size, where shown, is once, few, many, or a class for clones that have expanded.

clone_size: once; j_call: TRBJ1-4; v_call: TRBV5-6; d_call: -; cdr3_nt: TGTGCCAGCAGCTTCGGATTTGGACAGACTAATGAAAAACTGTTTTTT; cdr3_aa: CASSFGFGQTNEKLFF
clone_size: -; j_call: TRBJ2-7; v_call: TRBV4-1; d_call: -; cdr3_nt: TGCGCCAGCAGCCAAGCGCCACTGACCTACGAGCAGTACTTC; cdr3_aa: CASSQAPLTYEQYF
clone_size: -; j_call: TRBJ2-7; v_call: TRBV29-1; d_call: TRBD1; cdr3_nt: TGCAGCGTTGAAAGGGGGACAGGGGTCGGCGAGCAGTACTTC; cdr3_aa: CSVERGTGVGEQYF
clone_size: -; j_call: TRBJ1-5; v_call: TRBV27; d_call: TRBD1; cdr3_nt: TGTGCCAGCAGTATGTACAGGGGTCAGCCCCAGCATTTT; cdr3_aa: CASSMYRGQPQHF
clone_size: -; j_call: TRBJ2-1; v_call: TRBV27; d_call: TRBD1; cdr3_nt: TGTGCCAGCAGTTCCGGGACAGGAATGTACAATGAGCAGTTCTTC; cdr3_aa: CASSSGTGMYNEQFF
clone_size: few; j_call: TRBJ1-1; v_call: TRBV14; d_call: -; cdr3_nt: TGTGCCAGCAGCCAAGAAGGGGCCTTGAACACTGAAGCTTTCTTT; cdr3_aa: CASSQEGALNTEAFF
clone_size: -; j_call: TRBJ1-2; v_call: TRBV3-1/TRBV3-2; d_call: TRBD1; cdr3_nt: TGTGCCAGCAGCCATCGGGACAGAGATGGCTACACCTTC; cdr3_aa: CASSHRDRDGYTF
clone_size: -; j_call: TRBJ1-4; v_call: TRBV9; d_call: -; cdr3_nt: TGTGCCAGCAGTGAGACTAACGGAAAACTGTTTTTT; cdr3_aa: CASSETNGKLFF
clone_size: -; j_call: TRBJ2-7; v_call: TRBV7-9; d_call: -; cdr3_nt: TGTGCCAGCAGCTTAAACGGTAACTACGAGCAGTACTTC; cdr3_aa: CASSLNGNYEQYF
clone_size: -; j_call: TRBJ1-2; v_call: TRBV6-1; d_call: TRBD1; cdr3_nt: TGTGCCAGCAGTGACGTCCGGGACAGGGGTATCTATGGCTACACCTTC; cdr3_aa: CASSDVRDRGIYGYTF
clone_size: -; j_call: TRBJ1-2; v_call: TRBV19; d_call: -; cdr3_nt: TGTGCCAGTAGTATGTTGTCGGGAGGGGATGGCTACACCTTC; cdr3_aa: CASSMLSGGDGYTF
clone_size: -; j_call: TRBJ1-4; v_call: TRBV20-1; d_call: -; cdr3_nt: TGCAGTGCTAGACTTGAAAAACTGTTTTTT; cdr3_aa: CSARLEKLFF
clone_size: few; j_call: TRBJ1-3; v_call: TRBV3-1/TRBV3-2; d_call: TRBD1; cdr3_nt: TGTGCCAGCAGCCAGTCAACAGGGGTCCTTGGAAACACCATATATTTT; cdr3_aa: CASSQSTGVLGNTIYF
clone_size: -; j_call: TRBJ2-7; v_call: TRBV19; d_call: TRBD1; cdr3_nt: TGTGCCAGTAGTTGGACAGGCCGCGCCTACGAGCAGTACTTC; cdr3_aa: CASSWTGRAYEQYF
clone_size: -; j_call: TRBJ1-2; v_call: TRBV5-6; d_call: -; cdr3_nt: TGTGCCAGCAGCTTGGACCCAGGGGTAGACTATGGCTACACCTTC; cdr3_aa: CASSLDPGVDYGYTF
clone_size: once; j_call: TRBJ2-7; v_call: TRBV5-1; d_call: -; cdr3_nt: TGCGCCAGCAGCTTACCCGGGACCTACGAGCAGTACTTC; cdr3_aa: CASSLPGTYEQYF
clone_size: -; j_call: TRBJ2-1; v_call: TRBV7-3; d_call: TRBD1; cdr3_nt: TGTGCCAGCAGCTTCGAACCGGGACAGGGGGCATATGAGCAGTTCTTC; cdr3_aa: CASSFEPGQGAYEQFF
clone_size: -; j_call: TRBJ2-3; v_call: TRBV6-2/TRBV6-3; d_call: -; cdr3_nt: TGTGCCAGCAGTTACTCGATCTTACCCACACCTAGCACAGATACGCAGTATTTT; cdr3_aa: CASSYSILPTPSTDTQYF
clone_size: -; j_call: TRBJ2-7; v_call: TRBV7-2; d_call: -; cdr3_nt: TGTGCCAGCAGCTTAGCTAGCGGAAGCTCCTACGAGCAGTACTTC; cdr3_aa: CASSLASGSSYEQYF
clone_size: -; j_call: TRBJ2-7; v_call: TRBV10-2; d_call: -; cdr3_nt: TGCGCCAGCAACGAACTCAAAAGTCCGCCCTACGAGCAGTACTTC; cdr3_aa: CASNELKSPPYEQYF
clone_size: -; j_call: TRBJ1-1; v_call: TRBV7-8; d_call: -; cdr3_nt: TGTGCCAGCAGCTTAGCCCCTGGCGGGAACACTGAAGCTTTCTTT; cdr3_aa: CASSLAPGGNTEAFF
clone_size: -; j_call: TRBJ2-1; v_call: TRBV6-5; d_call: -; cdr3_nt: TGTGCCAGCGGGCAGGGGTCATACAATGAGCAGTTCTTC; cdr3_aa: CASGQGSYNEQFF
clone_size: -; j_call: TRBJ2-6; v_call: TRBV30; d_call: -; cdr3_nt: TGTGCCTGGAGTGTACTAGGGCGTTCTGGGGCCAACGTCCTGACTTTC; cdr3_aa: CAWSVLGRSGANVLTF
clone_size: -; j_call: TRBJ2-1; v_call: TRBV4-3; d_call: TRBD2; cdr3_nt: TGCGCCAGCAGCCAAGTCCTAGCGGGAGGGGCCTACAATGAGCAGTTCTTC; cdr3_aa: CASSQVLAGGAYNEQFF
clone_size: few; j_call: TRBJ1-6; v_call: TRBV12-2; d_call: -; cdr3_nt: TGTGCAAGCTCCTGGAGAACCCGCTTTACGGGTAATTCACCCCTCCACTTT; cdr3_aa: CASSWRTRFTGNSPLHF
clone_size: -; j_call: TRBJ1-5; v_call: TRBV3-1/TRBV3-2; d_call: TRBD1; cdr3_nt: TGTGCCAGCAGCCAGAACGACAGGGCCGGGCCCCAGCATTTT; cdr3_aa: CASSQNDRAGPQHF
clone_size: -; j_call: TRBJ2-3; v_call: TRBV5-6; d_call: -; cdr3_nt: TGTGCCAGCAGCTTTCCAAGCACAGATACGCAGTATTTT; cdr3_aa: CASSFPSTDTQYF
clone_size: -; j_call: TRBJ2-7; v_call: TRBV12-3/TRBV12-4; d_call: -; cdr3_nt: TGTGCCAGCAGTTTAGAGCCTTCTGAGCAGTACTTC; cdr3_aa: CASSLEPSEQYF
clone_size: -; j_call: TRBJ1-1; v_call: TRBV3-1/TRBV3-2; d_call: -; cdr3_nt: TGTGCCAGCAGCCAAGTAGAATCAGGGGCCGCTTTCTTT; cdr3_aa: CASSQVESGAAFF
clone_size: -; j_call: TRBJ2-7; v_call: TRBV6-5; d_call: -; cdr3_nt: TGTGCCAGCAGTCTGAGGAGCGGAGGCACTCACGAGCAGTACTTC; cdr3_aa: CASSLRSGGTHEQYF
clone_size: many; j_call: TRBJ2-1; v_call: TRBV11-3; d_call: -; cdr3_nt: TGTGCCAGCAGCTTCTCGGGAATTAGGGAGCAGTTCTTC; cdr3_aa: CASSFSGIREQFF
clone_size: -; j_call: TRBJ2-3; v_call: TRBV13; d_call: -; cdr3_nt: TGTGCCAGCAGCTCCCACTTCACAGATACGCAGTATTTT; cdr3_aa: CASSSHFTDTQYF
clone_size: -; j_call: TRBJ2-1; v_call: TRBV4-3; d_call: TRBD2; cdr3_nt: TGCGCCAGCAGCCAAGATCTTGGAGCGGGAGGTCTCTACAATGAGCAGTTCTTC; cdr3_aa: CASSQDLGAGGLYNEQFF
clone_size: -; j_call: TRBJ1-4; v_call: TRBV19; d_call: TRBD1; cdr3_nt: TGTGCCAGTAGTATCCCAGGGGGGCCGTCTAATGAAAAACTGTTTTTT; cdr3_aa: CASSIPGGPSNEKLFF
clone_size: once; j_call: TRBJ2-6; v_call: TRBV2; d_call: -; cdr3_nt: TGTGCCAGACATCCCGGAGGGGGCGCTGGGGCCAACGTCCTGACTTTC; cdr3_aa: CARHPGGGAGANVLTF
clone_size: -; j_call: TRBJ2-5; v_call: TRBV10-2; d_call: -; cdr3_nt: TGCGCCAGCAGTGAGGTCCCAACTAGGTACCAAGAGACCCAGTACTTC; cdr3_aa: CASSEVPTRYQETQYF
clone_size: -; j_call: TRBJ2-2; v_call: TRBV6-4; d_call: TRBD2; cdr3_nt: TGTGCCAGCGGCGAGGTAGCGGGATATGTCGGGGAGCTGTTTTTT; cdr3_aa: CASGEVAGYVGELFF
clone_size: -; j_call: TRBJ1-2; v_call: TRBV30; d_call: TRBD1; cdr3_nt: TGTGCCTGGAGTAAGGGACAGACGGGGTACGATGGCTACACCTTC; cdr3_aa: CAWSKGQTGYDGYTF
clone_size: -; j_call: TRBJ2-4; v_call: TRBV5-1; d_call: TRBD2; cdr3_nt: TGCGCCAGCAGCTTGGGGGGACTAGCGGGAGGAAACATTCAGTACTTC; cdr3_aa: CASSLGGLAGGNIQYF
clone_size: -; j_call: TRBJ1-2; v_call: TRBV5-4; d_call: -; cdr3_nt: TGTGCCAGCAGCTTCCCAGGGGCGAGCTATGGCTACACCTTC; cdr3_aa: CASSFPGASYGYTF